This TCR beta chain was sequenced for a study of shared clonotypes between healthy human individuals. Across the study: Donor ages ranged 18 to 49 years: two women, a few men. Findings and caveats of the study: In having few donors, the study represented limited genetic and exposure-history diversity.

In the original workflow: ImmunoSEQ output held junction-only sequences without quality scores, so filtering differed. Using immunoSEQ multiplex PCR, the repertoire was profiled, and TCRdb retains in-frame clones only, with some absent. V, J and clone size were drawn from that table, and D and trimming were deduced from the DNA. The data contain 550,000 to 850,000 clones, approximately 79% of them singletons. Caucasian adults living in Nashville, Tennessee, provided all samples. Of note for this clone: What it recognizes is unknown.

CDR3 length: 18 amino acids. Germline CDR1 reads MGHRA; CDR2 reads YSYEKL. The ends were cut back, 1 base at V and 1 base at J, with 20 bases in the middle. The sequence derives from a woman in her 30s in good health. Sequences were obtained from memory CD4+ T cells sorted from blood. Subset given: CD45RA-negative fraction. V usage is TRBV4-1 and J usage is TRBJ2-7; tentative D call: TRBD2 (5 bases). The CDR3 region is CASSQGLSGWEQSYEQYF. In DNA form, the CDR3 reads TGCGCCAGCAGCCAAGGCCTCTCGGGGTGGGAGCAGTCCTACGAGCAGTACTTC.